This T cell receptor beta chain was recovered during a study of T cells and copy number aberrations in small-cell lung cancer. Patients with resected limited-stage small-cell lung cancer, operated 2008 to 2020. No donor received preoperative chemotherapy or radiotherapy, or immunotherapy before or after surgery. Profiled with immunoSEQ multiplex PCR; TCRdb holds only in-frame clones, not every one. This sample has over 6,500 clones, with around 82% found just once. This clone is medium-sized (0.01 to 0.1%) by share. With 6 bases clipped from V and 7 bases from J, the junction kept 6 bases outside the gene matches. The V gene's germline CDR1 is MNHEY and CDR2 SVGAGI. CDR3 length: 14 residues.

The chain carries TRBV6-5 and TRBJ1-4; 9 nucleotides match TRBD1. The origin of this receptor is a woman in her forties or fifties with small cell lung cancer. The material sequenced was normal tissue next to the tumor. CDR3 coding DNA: TGTGCCAGCAGACGGACAGGGGAGGCTGAAAAACTGTTTTTT. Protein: CASRRTGEAEKLFF.